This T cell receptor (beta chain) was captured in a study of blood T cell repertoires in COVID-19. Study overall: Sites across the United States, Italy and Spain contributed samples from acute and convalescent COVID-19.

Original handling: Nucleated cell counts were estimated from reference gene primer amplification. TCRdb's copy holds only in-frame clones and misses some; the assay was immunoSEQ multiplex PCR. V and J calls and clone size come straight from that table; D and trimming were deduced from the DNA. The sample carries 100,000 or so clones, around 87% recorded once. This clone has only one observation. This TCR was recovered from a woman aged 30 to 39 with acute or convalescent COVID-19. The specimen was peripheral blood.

The CDR3 is CASSFRGLAGLEQYF. The CDR3 bases are TGTGCCAGCAGCTTTAGGGGACTAGCGGGGTTGGAGCAGTACTTC. The chain combines TRBV7-8 with TRBJ2-7; 13 nucleotides agree with TRBD2. The trim removed 3 bases at V and 7 bases at J, leaving 6 bases unmatched. Germline loops: CDR1 SGHVS, CDR2 FQNEAQ. The CDR3 runs 15 residues.